A single sample is the source of the 7 T cell receptor beta chains below, sequenced in a study of Ad26.COV2.S vaccination and SARS-CoV-2 variants. Sequencing used immunoSEQ multiplex PCR; TCRdb keeps in-frame clones, though not all of them. Of 300,000 to 400,000 clones detected, 86% appear once; the ten largest clones hold 1.5% to 2.5%. Treatment here: some 20 received Ad26.COV2.S at low or high dose, single or two shots; 5 received placebo; per-sample allocation not given. Sampling happened 63 days after the first vaccine or placebo injection. Sequencing was performed on peripheral blood, taken in a trial of Ad26.COV2.S vaccine versus placebo. Receptors originate from a person between 18 and 65 years old who received the Ad26.COV2.S COVID-19 vaccine or a placebo.

The CDR3 nucleotides are TGTGCCAGTAGTATTGTAGCCGGGGGGGCCTCCGGGGAGCTGTTTTTT. The encoded protein is CASSIVAGGASGELFF. The genes are TRBV19 and TRBJ2-2; TRBD2 matches 8 bases. Germline CDR1 reads LNHDA; CDR2 reads SQIVND (reference sequence). With V trimmed by 3 bases and J by 6 bases, 9 bases remained unmatched. The CDR3 spans 16 residues.

The V gene is TRBV6-2 or TRBV6-3, the J gene TRBJ1-2; maybe TRBD1 (6 bases). V dropped 4 bases and J dropped 5 bases, with 14 bases sitting between them. The CDR3 sequence is 14 residues long. Germline CDR1 and CDR2: MNHEY and SVGEGT. The CDR3 nucleotides are TGTGCCAGCAGTTTACGCCCGGGGGCGTATGGCTACACCTTC. Encoded protein: CASSLRPGAYGYTF.

The chain has TRBV6-1 and TRBJ1-2; a weak D match, TRBD1 (5 bases). The germline V gene has CDR1 MNHNS and CDR2 SASEGT. V was clipped by 0 bases and J by 8 bases, with 19 bases between them. The CDR3 spans 16 residues. DNA of the CDR3: TGTGCCAGCAGTGAAGCGGGGCGGTCCAGGTGGTCGGGCTACACCTTC. Translation: CASSEAGRSRWSGYTF.

The chain links TRBV7-9 to TRBJ2-1, with 7 bases fitting TRBD2. In germline, CDR1 is SEHNR, CDR2 FQNEAQ (reference sequence). V shed 1 base and J 3 bases; nucleotides not matched to a gene: 6. CDR3 length: 16 residues. CDR3 nucleotide sequence: TGTGCCAGCAGCTTAGGTCCGGGGGGTCGCTACAATGAGCAGTTCTTC. Protein: CASSLGPGGRYNEQFF.

This chain connects TRBV5-1 to TRBJ1-3; 10 bases line up with TRBD1. CDR1 is SGHRS, CDR2 YFSETQ, per germline. The V segment lost 3 bases and the J segment 6 bases; nucleotides outside the gene matches: 3. The CDR3 has 14 amino acids. CDR3 residues: CASSSGQGTNTIYF. The DNA of the CDR3 is TGCGCCAGCAGCTCGGGACAGGGGACAAACACCATATATTTT. The full variable domain, in which reference TRBV5-1 and TRBJ1-3 provide the parts outside the CDR3, is KAGVTQTPRYLIKTRGQQVTLSCSPISGHRSVSWYQQTPGQGLQFLFEYFSETQRNKGNFPGRFSGRQFSNSRSEMNVSTLELGDSALYLCASSSGQGTNTIYFGEGSWLTVV.

This clone was detected once. V usage is TRBV19 and J usage is TRBJ1-2; the D is unclear. The CDR3 runs to 14 residues. Germline CDR1 and CDR2: LNHDA and SQIVND (reference sequence). The ends were cut back, 5 bases at V and 4 bases at J, with 14 bases in the middle. The CDR3 DNA reads as TGTGCCAGTAGTGAGTACGGTCCCTTCTATGGCTACACCTTC. It is translated as CASSEYGPFYGYTF.

This clone was detected a few times. This sequence joins TRBV5-4 and TRBJ2-7, with a weak D call TRBD2 (6 bases). Germline CDR1 and CDR2: SGHNT and YYREEE (reference sequence). The V gene lost 0 bases and the J gene lost 5 bases, with 12 bases spanning the gap. This CDR3 region has 14 residues. The CDR3 DNA reads TGTGCCAGCAGCTTGGGCGGGGTTAAGGACGAGCAGTACTTC. Translated, it gives CASSLGGVKDEQYF.